The entry below gives a single TCR beta chain sequence along with its context. This sample stems from a study of T cell responses to AZD1222 COVID-19 vaccine. Only in-frame clones appear in the TCRdb table, and some are missing; sequencing was by immunoSEQ multiplex PCR. This sample has nearly 35,000 clones, with about nine tenths found just once. The TCR comes from an adult who received the AZD1222 COVID-19 vaccine. Material: peripheral blood, obtained 28 days after the second AZD1222 dose.

Here the CDR3 DNA reads TGTGCCAGTAGTAAGGGGACAGGGGGGCCCTTCTCTGGAAACACCATATATTTT. It encodes CASSKGTGGPFSGNTIYF. The gene calls are TRBV19 and TRBJ1-3; 11 positions agree with TRBD1. Germline CDR1 and CDR2: LNHDA and SQIVND (reference sequence). CDR3 length: 18 residues. Germline trimming cut 4 bases from V and 0 bases from J; bases unmatched to any gene: 8.